This TCR beta chain comes out of a study of vaccination effects on CD4 cells after COVID-19. The CDR3 contains 14 residues. V dropped 8 bases and J dropped 6 bases, with 20 bases sitting between them. In germline, CDR1 is GTSNPN, CDR2 SVGIG (reference sequence). A remark on this clone: Its specificity is not known.

Profiled with immunoSEQ multiplex PCR; TCRdb holds only in-frame clones, not every one. The table records roughly 70,000 clones, about 67% of them present only once. Points from the study as a whole: Limitations: small convalescent group and missing early post-infection timepoints.

Antigen-specific CD4+ T cells expanded by the ViraFEST assay with viral peptide pools were then sequenced. A roughly 10-day culture period preceded the isolation of CD4+ T cells. Participants each got two BNT162b2 or mRNA-1273 vaccine doses. With roughly 9.1 ug/ml peptides and around 9.6 IU/ml IL-2, approximately 2.1 million PBMC per well were cultured. At days 3 and 7, half of the medium was exchanged for IL-2 medium. This material consisted of CD4+ T cells from PBMCs cultured with HCoV-229E spike peptides, taken after COVID-19 vaccination. The clonotype comes from a human donor who received a COVID-19 vaccine. This chain connects TRBV30 to TRBJ1-5, with a weak D call TRBD1 (6 bases). The CDR3 spells CAVTSRGLGQPQHF. The CDR3 DNA follows: TGTGCCGTCACGAGTAGGGGGTTGGGTCAGCCCCAGCATTTT.